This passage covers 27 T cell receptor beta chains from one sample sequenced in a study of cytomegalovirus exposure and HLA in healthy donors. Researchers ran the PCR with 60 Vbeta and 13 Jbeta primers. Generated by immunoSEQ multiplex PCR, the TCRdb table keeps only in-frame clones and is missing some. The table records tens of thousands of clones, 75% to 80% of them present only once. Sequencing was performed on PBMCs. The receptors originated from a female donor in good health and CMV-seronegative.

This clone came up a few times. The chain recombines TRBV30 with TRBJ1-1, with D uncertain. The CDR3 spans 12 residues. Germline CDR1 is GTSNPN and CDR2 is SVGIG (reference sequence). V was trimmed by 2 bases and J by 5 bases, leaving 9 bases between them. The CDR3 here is CAWSPRVTEAFF. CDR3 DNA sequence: TGTGCCTGGAGTCCCCGGGTTACTGAAGCTTTCTTT.

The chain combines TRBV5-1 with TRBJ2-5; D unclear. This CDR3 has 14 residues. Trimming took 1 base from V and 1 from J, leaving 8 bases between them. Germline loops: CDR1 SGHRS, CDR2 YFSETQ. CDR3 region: CASSLSGVQETQYF. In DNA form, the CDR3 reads TGCGCCAGCAGCTTGTCTGGAGTCCAAGAGACCCAGTACTTC. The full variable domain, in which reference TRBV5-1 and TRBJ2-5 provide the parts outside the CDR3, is KAGVTQTPRYLIKTRGQQVTLSCSPISGHRSVSWYQQTPGQGLQFLFEYFSETQRNKGNFPGRFSGRQFSNSRSEMNVSTLELGDSALYLCASSLSGVQETQYFGPGTRLLVL.

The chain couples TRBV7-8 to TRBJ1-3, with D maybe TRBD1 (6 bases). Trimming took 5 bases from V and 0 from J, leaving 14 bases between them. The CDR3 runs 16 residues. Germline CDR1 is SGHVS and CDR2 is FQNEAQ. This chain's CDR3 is CASSPLGAGSGNTIYF. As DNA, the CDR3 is TGTGCCAGCAGCCCTCTGGGGGCCGGCTCTGGAAACACCATATATTTT.

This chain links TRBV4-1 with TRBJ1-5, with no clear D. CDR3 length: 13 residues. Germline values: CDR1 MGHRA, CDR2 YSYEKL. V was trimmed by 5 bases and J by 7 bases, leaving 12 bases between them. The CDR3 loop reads CASSSDGVQPQHF. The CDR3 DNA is TGCGCCAGCAGCTCAGACGGGGTACAGCCCCAGCATTTT.

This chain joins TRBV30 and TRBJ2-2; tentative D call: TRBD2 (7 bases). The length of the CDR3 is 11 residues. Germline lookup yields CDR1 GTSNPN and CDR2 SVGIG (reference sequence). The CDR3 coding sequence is TGTGCGGGGGGGCGGACCGGGGAGCTGTTTTTT. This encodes CAGGRTGELFF.

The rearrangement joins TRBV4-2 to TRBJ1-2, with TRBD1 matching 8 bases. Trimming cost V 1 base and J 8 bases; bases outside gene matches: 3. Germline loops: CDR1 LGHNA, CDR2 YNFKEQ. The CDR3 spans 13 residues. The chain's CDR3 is CASSQATGDGYTF. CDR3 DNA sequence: TGTGCCAGCAGCCAAGCGACAGGGGACGGCTACACCTTC.

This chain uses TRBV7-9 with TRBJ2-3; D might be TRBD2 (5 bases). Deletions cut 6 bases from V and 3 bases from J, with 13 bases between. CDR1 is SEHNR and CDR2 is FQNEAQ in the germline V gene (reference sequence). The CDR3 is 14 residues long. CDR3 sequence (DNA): TGTGCCAGCAGAGTAGCCGAGGGTACAGATACGCAGTATTTT. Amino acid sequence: CASRVAEGTDTQYF.

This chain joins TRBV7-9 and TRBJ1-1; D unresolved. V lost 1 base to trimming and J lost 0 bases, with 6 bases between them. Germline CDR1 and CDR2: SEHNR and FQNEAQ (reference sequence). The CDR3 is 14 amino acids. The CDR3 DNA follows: TGTGCCAGCAGCTTAGGCGGGATGAACACTGAAGCTTTCTTT. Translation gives CASSLGGMNTEAFF.

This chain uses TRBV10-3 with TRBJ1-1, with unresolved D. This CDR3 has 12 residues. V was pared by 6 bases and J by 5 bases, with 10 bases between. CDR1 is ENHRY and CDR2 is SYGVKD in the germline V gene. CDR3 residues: CAISPRGTEAFF. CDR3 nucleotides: TGTGCCATCAGCCCACGAGGGACTGAAGCTTTCTTT.

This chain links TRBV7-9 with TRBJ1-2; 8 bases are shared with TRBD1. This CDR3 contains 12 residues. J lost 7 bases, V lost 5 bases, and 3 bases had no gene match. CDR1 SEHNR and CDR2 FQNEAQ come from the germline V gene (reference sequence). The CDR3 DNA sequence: TGTGCCAGCAGCCGGACAGGGTCTGGCTACACCTTC. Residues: CASSRTGSGYTF.

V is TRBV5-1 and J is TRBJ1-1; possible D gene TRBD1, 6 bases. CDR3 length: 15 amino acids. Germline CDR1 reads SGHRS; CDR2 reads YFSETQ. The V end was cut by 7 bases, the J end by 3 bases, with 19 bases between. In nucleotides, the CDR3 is TGCGCCAGCCGACTTCTGGGGGGGGCAGACACTGAAGCTTTCTTT. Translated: CASRLLGGADTEAFF.

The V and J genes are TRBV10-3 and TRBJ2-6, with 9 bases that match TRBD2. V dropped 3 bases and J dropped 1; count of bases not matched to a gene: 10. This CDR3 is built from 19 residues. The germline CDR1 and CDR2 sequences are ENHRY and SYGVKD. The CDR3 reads CAISDPLAGVQSGANVLTF. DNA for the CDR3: TGTGCCATCAGTGACCCCTTAGCGGGAGTTCAGTCTGGGGCCAACGTCCTGACTTTC.

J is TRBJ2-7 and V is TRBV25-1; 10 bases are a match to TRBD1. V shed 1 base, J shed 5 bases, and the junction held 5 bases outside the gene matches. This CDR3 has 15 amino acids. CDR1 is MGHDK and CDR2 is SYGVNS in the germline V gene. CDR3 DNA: TGTGCCAGCAGTGAATTGACAGGGGGCATGCACGAGCAGTACTTC. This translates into CASSELTGGMHEQYF.

CDR3 bases: TGTGCCAGCAGCGGGACTTTTCAGCCCCAGCATTTT. Protein product: CASSGTFQPQHF. The V and J genes are TRBV6-1 and TRBJ1-5, with D possibly being TRBD1 (5 bases). The CDR3 has 12 amino acids. Germline assignment: CDR1 MNHNS and CDR2 SASEGT. Between the trimmed V and J ends, which lost 6 bases and 6 bases, there was a span of 9 bases.

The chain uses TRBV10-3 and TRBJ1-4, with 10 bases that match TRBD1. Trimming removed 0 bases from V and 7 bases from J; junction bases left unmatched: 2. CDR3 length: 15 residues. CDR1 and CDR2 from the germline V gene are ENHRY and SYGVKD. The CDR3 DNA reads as TGTGCCATCAGTGAGTCGACAGGGGGCGTTGAAAAACTGTTTTTT. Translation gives CAISESTGGVEKLFF.

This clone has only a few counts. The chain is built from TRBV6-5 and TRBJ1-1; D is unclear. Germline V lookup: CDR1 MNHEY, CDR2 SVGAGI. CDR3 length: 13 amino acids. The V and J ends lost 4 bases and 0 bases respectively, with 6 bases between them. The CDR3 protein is CASSSTLNTEAFF. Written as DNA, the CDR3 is TGTGCCAGCAGTTCCACACTGAACACTGAAGCTTTCTTT.

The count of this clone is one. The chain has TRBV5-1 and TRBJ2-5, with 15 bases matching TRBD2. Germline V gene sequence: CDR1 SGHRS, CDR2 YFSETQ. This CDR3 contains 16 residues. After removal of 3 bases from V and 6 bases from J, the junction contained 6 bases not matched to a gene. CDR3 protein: CASSSRTSGGAQTQYF. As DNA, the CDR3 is TGCGCCAGCAGCTCCAGGACTAGCGGGGGGGCGCAGACCCAGTACTTC.

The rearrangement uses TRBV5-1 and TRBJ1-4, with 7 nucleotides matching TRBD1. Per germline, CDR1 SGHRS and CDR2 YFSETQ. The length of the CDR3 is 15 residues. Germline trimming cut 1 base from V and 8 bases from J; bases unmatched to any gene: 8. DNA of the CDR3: TGCGCCAGCAGCTTGCAGGGGACAGACGGGGAAAAACTGTTTTTT. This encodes CASSLQGTDGEKLFF.

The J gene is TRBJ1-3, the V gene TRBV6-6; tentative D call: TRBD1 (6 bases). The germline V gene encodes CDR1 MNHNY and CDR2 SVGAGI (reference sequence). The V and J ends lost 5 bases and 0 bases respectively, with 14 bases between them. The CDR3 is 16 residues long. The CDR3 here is CASSPRQVDSGNTIYF. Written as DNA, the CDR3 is TGTGCCAGCAGTCCCCGACAGGTGGACTCTGGAAACACCATATATTTT.

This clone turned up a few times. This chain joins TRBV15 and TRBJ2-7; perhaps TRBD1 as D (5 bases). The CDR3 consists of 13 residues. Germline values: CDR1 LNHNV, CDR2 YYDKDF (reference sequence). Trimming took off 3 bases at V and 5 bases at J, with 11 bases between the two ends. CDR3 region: CATSRRQYDEQYF. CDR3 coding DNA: TGTGCCACCAGCAGGCGACAGTATGACGAGCAGTACTTC.

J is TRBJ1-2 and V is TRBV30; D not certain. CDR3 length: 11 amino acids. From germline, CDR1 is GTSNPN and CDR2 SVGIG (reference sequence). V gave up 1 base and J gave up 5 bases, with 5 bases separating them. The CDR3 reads CAWSGGYGYTF. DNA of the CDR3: TGTGCCTGGAGTGGCGGGTATGGCTACACCTTC.

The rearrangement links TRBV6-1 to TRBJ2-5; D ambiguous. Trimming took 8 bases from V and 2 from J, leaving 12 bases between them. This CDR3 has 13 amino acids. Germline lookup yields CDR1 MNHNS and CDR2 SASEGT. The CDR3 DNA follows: TGTGCCAGCGACCGACAAACACAAGAGACCCAGTACTTC. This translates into CASDRQTQETQYF.

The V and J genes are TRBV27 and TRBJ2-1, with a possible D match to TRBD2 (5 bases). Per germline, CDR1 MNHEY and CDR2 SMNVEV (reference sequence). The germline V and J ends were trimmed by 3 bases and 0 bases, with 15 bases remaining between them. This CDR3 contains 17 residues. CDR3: CASSFSPLDGSYNEQFF. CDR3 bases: TGTGCCAGCAGTTTCTCCCCACTAGACGGCTCCTACAATGAGCAGTTCTTC.

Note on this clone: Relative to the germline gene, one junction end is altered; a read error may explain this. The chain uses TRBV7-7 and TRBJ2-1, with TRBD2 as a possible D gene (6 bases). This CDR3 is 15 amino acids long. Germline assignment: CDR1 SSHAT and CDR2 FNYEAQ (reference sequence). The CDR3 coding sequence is TGTGCTAGCAGCTTAGCTCAGGAGGGGACTAATGAGCAGTTCTTC. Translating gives CASSLAQEGTNEQFF.

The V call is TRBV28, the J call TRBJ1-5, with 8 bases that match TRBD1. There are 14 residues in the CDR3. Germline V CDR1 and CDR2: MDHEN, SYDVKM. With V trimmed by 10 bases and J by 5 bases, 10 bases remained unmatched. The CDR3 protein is CAITQGGEDQPQHF. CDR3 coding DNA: TGTGCCATCACACAGGGGGGGGAGGATCAGCCCCAGCATTTT.

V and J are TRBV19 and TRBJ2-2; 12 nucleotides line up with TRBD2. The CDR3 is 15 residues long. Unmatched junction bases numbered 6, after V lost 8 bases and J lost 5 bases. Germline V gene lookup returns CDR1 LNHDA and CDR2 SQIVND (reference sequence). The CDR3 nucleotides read TGTGCCAGTCGACTAGCGGGAGAGGGGACCGGGGAGCTGTTTTTT. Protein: CASRLAGEGTGELFF. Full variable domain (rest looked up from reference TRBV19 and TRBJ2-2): DGGITQSPKYLFRKEGQNVTLSCEQNLNHDAMYWYRQDPGQGLRLIYYSQIVNDFQKGDIAEGYSVSREKKESFPLTVTSAQKNPTAFYLCASRLAGEGTGELFFGEGSRLTVL.

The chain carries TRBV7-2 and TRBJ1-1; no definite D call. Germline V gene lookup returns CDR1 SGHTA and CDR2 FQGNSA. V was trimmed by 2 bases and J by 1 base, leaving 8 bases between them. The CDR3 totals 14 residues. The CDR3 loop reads CASSLSRGNTEAFF. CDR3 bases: TGTGCCAGCAGCTTATCGCGGGGGAACACTGAAGCTTTCTTT.